Below are 19 T cell receptor beta chains sequenced from a single sample in a study of shared clonotypes between healthy human individuals. Generated by immunoSEQ multiplex PCR, the TCRdb table keeps only in-frame clones and is missing some. The top ten clones hold more than 1.5% of a sample with about 680,000 clones, around three quarters of them seen once. The material sequenced was memory CD4+ T cells sorted from blood. Subset noted: CD45RA-negative fraction. All receptors derive from a woman between 25 and 40 years old in good health.

This chain joins TRBV2 and TRBJ1-5; 9 bases align to TRBD1. Germline trimming cut 5 bases from V and 7 bases from J; bases unmatched to any gene: 6. Germline-derived CDR1 and CDR2 are SNHLY and FYNNEI. The CDR3 covers 14 residues. CDR3 region: CASSPGQGLQPQHF. In DNA form, the CDR3 reads TGTGCCAGCAGTCCGGGACAGGGCTTACAGCCCCAGCATTTT.

The chain is built from TRBV29-1 and TRBJ1-1; 7 bases align to TRBD1. From germline, CDR1 is SQVTM and CDR2 ANQGSEA. Trimming took 1 base from V and 5 from J; bases not matched to a gene: 7. The CDR3 contains 14 residues. The CDR3 loop reads CSVEGFPGGTEAFF. The DNA of the CDR3 is TGCAGCGTTGAAGGGTTCCCAGGGGGAACTGAAGCTTTCTTT.

The CDR3 DNA reads TGTGCCAGTCGCAGGGGGCGAAGAGAGACCCAGTACTTC. The encoded protein is CASRRGRRETQYF. This chain uses TRBV28 with TRBJ2-5, with 8 bases fitting TRBD1. The ends lost 9 bases at V and 4 bases at J; junction bases unmatched: 7. The CDR3 spans 13 residues. Germline V gives CDR1 MDHEN, CDR2 SYDVKM.

This clone was detected once. This sequence joins TRBV27 and TRBJ2-6; 9 nucleotides line up with TRBD1. The CDR3 loop spans 18 amino acids. Trimming took 5 bases from V and 0 from J; bases not matched to a gene: 8. From germline, CDR1 is MNHEY and CDR2 SMNVEV (reference sequence). CDR3 nucleotide sequence: TGTGCCAGCAGTGTTACCGGGACAGGGTCCTCTGGGGCCAACGTCCTGACTTTC. It specifies CASSVTGTGSSGANVLTF.

V usage is TRBV14 and J usage is TRBJ2-1; possible D gene TRBD2, 5 bases. CDR3 size: 12 residues. Trimming left V 5 bases short and J 7 bases short, with 9 bases between. CDR1 is SGHDN, CDR2 FVKESK, per germline. This chain's CDR3 is CASSSQRNEQFF. The CDR3 DNA sequence: TGTGCCAGCAGCAGTCAGCGGAATGAGCAGTTCTTC.

This sequence joins TRBV5-1 and TRBJ2-6; D gene uncertain. The CDR3 has 18 amino acids. Germline values: CDR1 SGHRS, CDR2 YFSETQ. The V end was cut by 0 bases, the J end by 0 bases, with 13 bases between. The CDR3 nucleotides read TGCGCCAGCAGCTTGGTGTCCTCACAGAGCTCTGGGGCCAACGTCCTGACTTTC. It encodes CASSLVSSQSSGANVLTF.

This clone was detected only a few times. The rearrangement uses TRBV6-5 and TRBJ2-2, with no clear D. This CDR3 is built from 13 residues. Trimming took off 8 bases at V and 8 bases at J, with 15 bases between the two ends. Per the germline V gene, CDR1 is MNHEY and CDR2 is SVGAGI. In DNA form, the CDR3 reads TGTGCCAGCCAAGGGCCCCTCGGGGGGGAGCTGTTTTTT. Translation gives CASQGPLGGELFF.

J is TRBJ1-2 and V is TRBV5-6; no reliable D call. The V gene lost 2 bases and the J gene lost 4 bases, with 15 bases spanning the gap. CDR3 length: 15 residues. CDR1 and CDR2 from the germline V gene are SGHDT and YYEEEE. The CDR3 reads CASSFESAPIYGYTF. The CDR3 bases are TGTGCCAGCAGCTTTGAATCAGCCCCAATCTATGGCTACACCTTC.

The chain joins TRBV6-6 to TRBJ1-3; 7 bases are a match to TRBD1. Trimming removed 5 bases from V and 4 bases from J; junction bases left unmatched: 8. Germline loops: CDR1 MNHNY, CDR2 SVGAGI (reference sequence). The CDR3 length is 15 residues. The CDR3: CASSNPGTAGNTIYF. The CDR3 nucleotides are TGTGCCAGCAGTAACCCCGGGACAGCCGGAAACACCATATATTTT.

The rearrangement uses TRBV28 and TRBJ1-5, with D possibly matching TRBD1 (6 bases). Trimming stripped 4 bases from V and 2 bases from J, with 18 bases between. The germline CDR1 and CDR2 sequences are MDHEN and SYDVKM. CDR3 length equals 17 residues. The CDR3 spells CASSSPGAGGRNQPQHF. Here the CDR3 DNA reads TGTGCCAGCAGTTCACCGGGGGCGGGGGGGCGCAATCAGCCCCAGCATTTT.

J is TRBJ1-5 and V is TRBV5-1; D gene ambiguous. This CDR3 has 15 amino acids. Trimming removed 0 bases from V and 4 bases from J, with 11 bases in between. Germline CDR1 SGHRS, CDR2 YFSETQ. The CDR3 bases are TGCGCCAGCAGCTTGGTATCGGGGAATAATCAGCCCCAGCATTTT. Translation gives CASSLVSGNNQPQHF.

The V and J genes are TRBV2 and TRBJ2-7, with D tentatively TRBD1 or TRBD2 (6 bases each). Germline V gene data show CDR1 as SNHLY and CDR2 as FYNNEI. The CDR3 is 13 residues long. Deletions cut 8 bases from V and 3 bases from J, with 14 bases between. CDR3 sequence (DNA): TGTGCCAGCGCCAAGGGGGGCATCTACGAGCAGTACTTC. Translation gives CASAKGGIYEQYF.

This chain uses TRBV27 with TRBJ2-3; D unresolved. V lost 3 bases, J lost 1 base, and 5 bases lay in between. Germline V CDR1 and CDR2: MNHEY, SMNVEV (reference sequence). The CDR3 is made up of 13 amino acids. The CDR3, as DNA: TGTGCCAGCAGTTTTACAGGCACAGATACGCAGTATTTT. Protein sequence: CASSFTGTDTQYF.

The chain employs TRBV6-1 and TRBJ2-1, with D maybe TRBD1 (6 bases). The CDR3 totals 14 residues. The germline V and J ends were trimmed by 3 bases and 6 bases, with 12 bases remaining between them. Germline V CDR1 and CDR2: MNHNS, SASEGT. The CDR3 DNA reads as TGTGCCAGCAGTGATGAGTGGGGGCGCAATGAGCAGTTCTTC. Its protein is CASSDEWGRNEQFF.

This chain links TRBV7-8 with TRBJ2-3; a possible D gene is TRBD1 (6 bases). This CDR3 spans 15 amino acids. CDR1 is SGHVS, CDR2 FQNEAQ, per germline. V was clipped by 5 bases and J by 3 bases, with 15 bases between them. The CDR3 reads CASSDQGFRTDTQYF. CDR3 DNA sequence: TGTGCCAGCAGCGACCAGGGGTTCCGTACAGATACGCAGTATTTT.

This clone was found once. The CDR3 coding sequence is TGCGCCAGCGGCTCCGAATCAGGGTTATACGAGCAGTACTTC. Encoded protein: CASGSESGLYEQYF. The chain combines TRBV5-1 with TRBJ2-7; possible D gene TRBD1, 5 bases. Trimming removed 7 bases from V and 4 bases from J, with 18 bases in between. This CDR3 contains 14 residues. Germline values: CDR1 SGHRS, CDR2 YFSETQ.

V and J are TRBV5-5 and TRBJ1-1; the D gene is possibly TRBD1 (5 bases). Trimming cost V 2 bases and J 8 bases, with 13 bases left between them. CDR1 is SGHKS and CDR2 is YYEKEE in the germline V gene (reference sequence). This CDR3 comprises 13 residues. CDR3 bases: TGTGCCAGCAGCTTCCGGAGGGGCTTAGAAGCTTTCTTT. This gives the protein CASSFRRGLEAFF.

This clone has just a few counts. V is TRBV19 and J is TRBJ1-6, with D maybe TRBD1 (6 bases). Trimming removed 8 bases from V and 7 bases from J, with 15 bases in between. The CDR3 runs to 14 residues. Per germline, CDR1 LNHDA and CDR2 SQIVND (reference sequence). Here the CDR3 DNA reads TGTGCCAGTGGTAACCGGGGACAAAATTCACCCCTCCACTTT. Encoded protein: CASGNRGQNSPLHF.

On this clone: Possible read error: a much larger clone is one base away. V usage is TRBV5-1 and J usage is TRBJ1-2; 11 bases line up with TRBD1. There are 13 residues in the CDR3. Losses at the gene ends were 3 bases for V and 8 bases for J; bases not matched to a gene: 3. The germline gives CDR1 SGHRS, CDR2 YFSETQ. CDR3 loop: CASSSGQGEGYTF. CDR3 coding DNA: TGCGCCAGCAGCTCGGGACAGGGGGAAGGCTACACCTTC.